This is a list of T cell receptor beta chains from one sample in a study of T cells in localized non-small cell lung cancer. Sequencing used immunoSEQ multiplex PCR; TCRdb keeps in-frame clones, though not all of them. The sample lists more than 1,500 clones; over 30% were seen once. This specimen consisted of lung tumor tissue, obtained before any cancer treatment. These receptors all come from a female donor older than 55 with stage I lung adenocarcinoma. CDR3s include the opening cysteine and the closing phenylalanine or tryptophan. The order of the fields is CDR3 DNA, CDR3 protein, D gene, clone size, J gene, V gene. D genes are given only for firm matches. Only some rows state a clone size, as once, few, many or a class for expanded clones.

TGTGCCAGCAGTTCCGAGGATGGACTTAACACTGAAGCTTTCTTT | CASSSEDGLNTEAFF | - | few | TRBJ1-1 | TRBV6-8
TGCGCCAGCAGCTTGGTTCCCCCAGGACAGGGGACTAATGAAAAACTGTTTTTT | CASSLVPPGQGTNEKLFF | TRBD1 | once | TRBJ1-4 | TRBV5-1
TGTGCCAGCACTCTCGGCGCCGGGATCGATGAGCAGTTCTTC | CASTLGAGIDEQFF | - | - | TRBJ2-1 | TRBV11-3
TGTGTCAGAAGCTCCTCCCGGGGTCGCTGCACCGGGGAGCTGTTTTTT | CVRSSSRGRCTGELFF | - | few | TRBJ2-2 | TRBV7-1
TGTGCCAGCTCACCACCGCAGGGGGGCGCAGGAGAGCAGTACTTC | CASSPPQGGAGEQYF | - | few | TRBJ2-7 | TRBV18
TGCAGCGCAGGACGTTCCACCGGGGAGCTGTTTTTT | CSAGRSTGELFF | - | - | TRBJ2-2 | TRBV29-1
TGTGCCAGCAGCCGGACAGGGGATAGCAATCAGCCCCAGCATTTT | CASSRTGDSNQPQHF | TRBD1 | - | TRBJ1-5 | TRBV11-3
TGTGCCAGTAGTAAGGGACTAGCAGATACGCAGTATTTT | CASSKGLADTQYF | TRBD2 | - | TRBJ2-3 | TRBV19
TGTGCCAGCAGCCCGGGACAGGTCCAGGGATCTTCACCCCTCCACTTT | CASSPGQVQGSSPLHF | TRBD1 | medium-sized | TRBJ1-6 | TRBV11-3
TGTGCCTCCCCCGGAACTAACTATGGCTACACCTTC | CASPGTNYGYTF | - | few | TRBJ1-2 | TRBV30
TGTGCCAGCAGTGCGGGGACTAGCGGGGTATACGAGCAGTACTTC | CASSAGTSGVYEQYF | TRBD2 | few | TRBJ2-7 | TRBV9
TGTGCCTGGAGTGTAGGACAGGGCCGAGAGACCCAGTACTTC | CAWSVGQGRETQYF | TRBD1 | - | TRBJ2-5 | TRBV30
TGTGCCAGCAGATCACAGGGGGGTAACTATGGCTACACCTTC | CASRSQGGNYGYTF | TRBD1 | - | TRBJ1-2 | TRBV2
TGTGCCTGGAGTGATCGCTGGAACACTGAAGCTTTCTTT | CAWSDRWNTEAFF | - | - | TRBJ1-1 | TRBV30
TGCGCCAGCAGCCGTGAGACGGGGACCTACGAGCAGTACTTC | CASSRETGTYEQYF | - | - | TRBJ2-7 | TRBV5-1
TGTGCCAGTAACTTCAGACAGGGTCCAAACACCATATATTTT | CASNFRQGPNTIYF | TRBD1 | - | TRBJ1-3 | TRBV19
TGTGCCAGCCAATCGGGGGGAGCTGGAAACACCATATATTTT | CASQSGGAGNTIYF | - | few | TRBJ1-3 | TRBV6-8
TGTGCCTGGAGTTCCGGACTAGCGTACGCCTCCTACAATGAGCAGTTCTTC | CAWSSGLAYASYNEQFF | TRBD2 | few | TRBJ2-1 | TRBV30
TGTGCCTGGAGTAGGGCCAGTCAGGGTGAGCAGTTCTTC | CAWSRASQGEQFF | - | - | TRBJ2-1 | TRBV30
TGTGCCGGACCCCAGGGGGCCGGCCTCTCTGGGGCCAACGTCCTGACTTTC | CAGPQGAGLSGANVLTF | TRBD1 | few | TRBJ2-6 | TRBV30
TGTGCCTGGCAGGTTGAAAGAGGGACGCAGTATTTT | CAWQVERGTQYF | - | - | TRBJ2-3 | TRBV30
TGTGCCAGCTCACCGACAGAGCTCGACATTCAGTACTTC | CASSPTELDIQYF | - | - | TRBJ2-4 | TRBV18
TGTGCCAGTAGTATCGGGACAGGGCGAGGTGAAGCTTTCTTT | CASSIGTGRGEAFF | TRBD1 | - | TRBJ1-1 | TRBV19
TGTGCCAGTAGCCTAATGCCGGGACTGATTAATGAAAAACTGTTTTTT | CASSLMPGLINEKLFF | - | - | TRBJ1-4 | TRBV19
TGTGCCAGCAGTTACTATCTAGGGGGAAGCGGCTACACCTTC | CASSYYLGGSGYTF | - | medium-sized | TRBJ1-2 | TRBV6-8
TGTGCCAGCAGTGGGGTGAACAGGGTAAATTCACCCCTCCACTTT | CASSGVNRVNSPLHF | - | few | TRBJ1-6 | TRBV9
TGTGCCAGCAGCCTACTTGGAGGGTCCTCTGGGGCCAACGTCCTGACTTTC | CASSLLGGSSGANVLTF | - | - | TRBJ2-6 | TRBV11-3
TGTGCCAGCAGTTACGGGCCGGAGTATGGCTACACCTTC | CASSYGPEYGYTF | - | medium-sized | TRBJ1-2 | TRBV6-8
TGTGCCAGCTCACCACCCTCGGGGATGGAGACCCAGTACTTC | CASSPPSGMETQYF | - | - | TRBJ2-5 | TRBV18
TGCGCCAGCTCCGCGGCAGGGGCTCGGAACACTGAAGCTTTCTTT | CASSAAGARNTEAFF | - | - | TRBJ1-1 | TRBV5-1
TGTGCCAGCAGTGATGGACGGGACACCGGGGAGCTGTTTTTT | CASSDGRDTGELFF | - | - | TRBJ2-2 | TRBV25-1
TGTGCCAGCAGCGTAGATATTCGGGGGCCGGGGGGCTCTGGAAACACCATATATTTT | CASSVDIRGPGGSGNTIYF | - | - | TRBJ1-3 | TRBV9
TGTGCCAGTAGTATCGGGGTTCTGCGGTCCATATACAATGAGCAGTTCTTC | CASSIGVLRSIYNEQFF | - | - | TRBJ2-1 | TRBV19
TGTGCCAGCAGTGACTCCGGGACAGGGGACACAGATACGCAGTATTTT | CASSDSGTGDTDTQYF | TRBD1 | few | TRBJ2-3 | TRBV6-4
TGCGCCAGCAGTGAGATGGGGGGCACGCAGTATTTT | CASSEMGGTQYF | - | - | TRBJ2-3 | TRBV10-2
TGTGCCAGCAGTGAAGGGACCGACAGCGGCTATGGCTACACCTTC | CASSEGTDSGYGYTF | - | - | TRBJ1-2 | TRBV25-1
TGTGCCAGCTCACGCGAGACTTCTGGAGGGAACACTGAAGCTTTCTTT | CASSRETSGGNTEAFF | - | - | TRBJ1-1 | TRBV18
TGCAGTCTGGTATGGGGTGAGGAAAAACTGTTTTTT | CSLVWGEEKLFF | - | - | TRBJ1-4 | TRBV29-1
TGTGCCAGCAGTTACCCGGACAATGAAGCTTTCTTT | CASSYPDNEAFF | - | - | TRBJ1-1 | TRBV6-8
TGTGCCAGCAGTGACGCAGAAACAAATGAGCAGTTCTTC | CASSDAETNEQFF | - | - | TRBJ2-1 | TRBV6-8